Included here is one T cell receptor beta chain sequence, with context. Documented treatment: PENTA 11 planned treatment interruption arm or continuous ART arm. V was clipped by 2 bases and J by 14 bases, with 12 bases between them. Germline CDR1 is MRHNA and CDR2 is SNTAGT. The CDR3 has 11 amino acids. This sample is drawn from a study of HIV-infected children after antiretroviral therapy interruption. Overall study: Weeks 0, 48 and 150 were sampled under continuous treatment.

Unique molecular identifiers were included in an RNA-based 3' RACE TCR library. In TCRdb, the 3' RACE reads were re-called with MiXCR into one record per CDR3 protein. The sample includes around 50,000 distinct CDR3 sequences, roughly 4.5% seen only once; the top ten take 0.7%. Sequenced here: CD45RA+ CD4+ T cells from PBMCs, pooled from several time points, sampled from a donor given antiretroviral therapy, either interrupted or continuous. The subset denotes: naive CD4+ CD45RA+ CD45RO- T cells. This receptor was identified in a pool of human donors with HIV. V usage is TRBV6-4 and J usage is TRBJ1-1; D unclear. The CDR3 loop reads CASSDGREVFF. The DNA of the CDR3 is TGTGCCAGCAGTGACGGGAGGGAAGTCTTCTTT.